This T cell receptor beta chain comes out of a study of cytomegalovirus exposure and HLA in healthy donors. Regarding the study as a whole: The majority of TCR sequences were rare, yet some public TCRs appeared in many donors. One later analysis, an examination of the 120 or so validation repertoires, found that first-cohort TCR clusters tended to co-occur in them.

The V end lost 3 bases, the J end lost 1 base, and 14 bases lay between the germline ends. Germline loops: CDR1 MGHRA, CDR2 YSYEKL. CDR3 length equals 16 residues. In the case of this clone: No antigen is known for it.

Data came from immunoSEQ multiplex PCR; TCRdb stores just in-frame clones and leaves some out. The data hold 52,000 or so clones, with 89% observed a single time. The sample was PBMCs. The receptor was isolated from a woman between 18 and 30 years old in good health and CMV-seronegative. The chain couples TRBV4-1 to TRBJ2-3, with D unresolved. The CDR3 DNA follows: TGCGCCAGCAGCCAGCTATCACTCTTTGGCACAGATACGCAGTATTTT. Its protein is CASSQLSLFGTDTQYF.